This TCR beta chain was obtained from a study of tumor-infiltrating lymphocytes in localized non-small cell lung cancer. Study as a whole: Some samples were collected after neoadjuvant chemotherapy; smokers, never-smokers and several histologies were included. From each patient, both tumor and uninvolved lung, non-adjacent to tumor, were sampled.

A note on this clone: The antigen remains undetermined.

This CDR3 contains 13 residues. With V trimmed by 3 bases and J by 4 bases, 3 bases remained unmatched. Germline lookup yields CDR1 SQVTM and CDR2 ANQGSEA. General observations from the study: Recurrence-free survival showed no association with tumor T-cell fraction. Different pieces of the same tissue went to different assays, confounding technical variation with intratumor heterogeneity.

Measured with immunoSEQ multiplex PCR; TCRdb has only the in-frame clones, and not every one. The sample yields several thousand clones, about 67% seen once. V and J are TRBV29-1 and TRBJ2-7; 10 bases are shared with TRBD1. The sample comprised lung tumor tissue. The TCR sequence derives from a human donor with non-small cell lung cancer. CDR3 loop: CSVDGQGVYEQYF. The CDR3 nucleotides read TGCAGCGTTGATGGACAGGGGGTGTACGAGCAGTACTTC.